This TCR beta chain emerged from a study of blood T cell repertoires in COVID-19. Study-wide context: Some COVID-19 samples were acute and others convalescent; all came from the United States, Italy and Spain. Nucleic acid was either cDNA or gDNA, and it came from T cells, B-cell-depleted T cells, or PBMCs.

The sample holds a few counts of this clone. The authors' processing: Estimated nucleated cell counts came from reference gene primer amplification. Generated by immunoSEQ multiplex PCR, the TCRdb table keeps only in-frame clones and is missing some. The D gene and trimming were derived from the DNA, and the V and J assignments and clone size from that table. The repertoire has around 150,000 clones, 80% to 90% of them found once; the top ten carry more than 3%. With 3 bases clipped from V and 5 bases from J, the junction kept 4 bases outside the gene matches. The CDR3 spans 14 residues. Germline V CDR1 and CDR2: KGHDR, SFDVKD.

Sequences were obtained from peripheral blood. The gene calls are TRBV24-1 and TRBJ2-7; 9 bases match TRBD1. This TCR derives from a man aged 65 to 79 with acute or convalescent COVID-19. The CDR3 region has the DNA TGTGCCACCAGTGATGGGAGGACAGGGGACGAGCAGTACTTC. Its translation is CATSDGRTGDEQYF.